This TCR beta chain was sequenced during a study of cytomegalovirus exposure and HLA in healthy donors. The V gene end was trimmed by 4 bases and the J gene end by 2 bases; junction bases not matched to a gene: 7. This CDR3 is 15 amino acids long. Looked up from germline, CDR1 is MGHRA and CDR2 is YSYEKL. The PCR employed 60 Vbeta primers together with 13 Jbeta primers. Clones were sequenced by immunoSEQ multiplex PCR, and TCRdb holds only the in-frame ones, with some missing. The table records around 150,000 clones, 75% to 80% of them present only once. This clonotype was obtained from a woman aged 45-65 years in good health and CMV-seronegative. This chain connects TRBV4-1 to TRBJ2-7; TRBD1 agrees at 8 bases. Sequenced: PBMCs. In DNA, the CDR3 is TGCGCCAGCAGCCCGGGACAGGAACTCACCTACGAGCAGTACTTC. It encodes CASSPGQELTYEQYF.